Listed below are T cell receptor beta chains from one sample, sequenced in a study of CD8+ T cells in alopecia areata. Only in-frame clones appear in the TCRdb table, and some are missing; sequencing was by immunoSEQ multiplex PCR. The table records around 150,000 clones, approximately 60% of them present only once. Sample: CD4+ T cells sorted from blood, taken at week 24, from a patient treated with tofacitinib. The receptor source for this set is a human donor with alopecia areata. Each CDR3 is given with its conserved first and last residue. The D gene is left open where the match is weak. The listing skips clone size in some rows; elsewhere it reads once, few, many or a size class.

d_call: NA; v_call: TRBV4-1; j_call: TRBJ2-5; clone_size: NA; cdr3_length: 12; cdr3_aa: CASSHPLETQYF; cdr3_nt: TGCGCCAGCAGCCATCCCCTGGAGACCCAGTACTTC
d_call: NA; v_call: TRBV25-1; j_call: TRBJ1-1; clone_size: NA; cdr3_length: 13; cdr3_aa: CASRRTDTTEAFF; cdr3_nt: TGTGCCAGCCGACGGACAGACACCACTGAAGCTTTCTTT
d_call: TRBD1; v_call: TRBV15; j_call: TRBJ1-6; clone_size: NA; cdr3_length: 16; cdr3_aa: CATSRGDRGSNSPLHF; cdr3_nt: TGTGCCACCAGCAGAGGGGACAGGGGGTCTAATTCACCCCTCCACTTT
d_call: NA; v_call: TRBV7-8; j_call: TRBJ1-4; clone_size: once; cdr3_length: 13; cdr3_aa: CASSQGPNEKLFF; cdr3_nt: TGTGCCAGCAGTCAGGGGCCTAATGAAAAACTGTTTTTT
d_call: NA; v_call: TRBV9; j_call: TRBJ2-2; clone_size: NA; cdr3_length: 15; cdr3_aa: CASSVVRHPTGELFF; cdr3_nt: TGTGCCAGCAGCGTAGTAAGACATCCCACCGGGGAGCTGTTTTTT
d_call: NA; v_call: TRBV5-1; j_call: TRBJ2-7; clone_size: NA; cdr3_length: 15; cdr3_aa: CASSGRDGGAYEQYF; cdr3_nt: TGCGCCAGCAGCGGTCGGGACGGAGGAGCCTACGAGCAGTACTTC
d_call: NA; v_call: TRBV2; j_call: TRBJ2-1; clone_size: few; cdr3_length: 15; cdr3_aa: CASSERRIPYNEQFF; cdr3_nt: TGTGCCAGCAGTGAACGCCGGATACCATACAATGAGCAGTTCTTC
d_call: TRBD1; v_call: TRBV29-1; j_call: TRBJ1-5; clone_size: NA; cdr3_length: 15; cdr3_aa: CIRARGDYSNQPQHF; cdr3_nt: TGCATCCGCGCCAGGGGGGATTATAGCAATCAGCCCCAGCATTTT
d_call: TRBD1; v_call: TRBV29-1; j_call: TRBJ2-7; clone_size: NA; cdr3_length: 14; cdr3_aa: CSVQTGTLAYEQYF; cdr3_nt: TGCAGCGTTCAGACAGGGACCTTGGCCTACGAGCAGTACTTC
d_call: NA; v_call: TRBV30; j_call: TRBJ2-1; clone_size: once; cdr3_length: 12; cdr3_aa: CASSGSVGEQFF; cdr3_nt: TGTGCCTCCTCCGGGAGTGTCGGTGAGCAGTTCTTC
d_call: NA; v_call: TRBV5-6; j_call: TRBJ2-7; clone_size: NA; cdr3_length: 14; cdr3_aa: CASSLLSFTYEQYF; cdr3_nt: TGTGCCAGCAGCTTGCTTTCGTTCACCTACGAGCAGTACTTC
d_call: NA; v_call: TRBV29-1; j_call: TRBJ2-1; clone_size: NA; cdr3_length: 15; cdr3_aa: CSVEDPPQAFNEQFF; cdr3_nt: TGCAGCGTTGAAGACCCCCCTCAGGCTTTCAATGAGCAGTTCTTC
d_call: NA; v_call: TRBV5-1; j_call: TRBJ1-1; clone_size: NA; cdr3_length: 14; cdr3_aa: CASSLYGGNTEAFF; cdr3_nt: TGCGCCAGCAGCTTGTACGGGGGGAACACTGAAGCTTTCTTT
d_call: TRBD1; v_call: TRBV6-5; j_call: TRBJ1-1; clone_size: NA; cdr3_length: 16; cdr3_aa: CASSYRGGQGTTEAFF; cdr3_nt: TGTGCCAGCAGTTATAGAGGAGGACAGGGGACCACTGAAGCTTTCTTT
d_call: TRBD1; v_call: TRBV7-8; j_call: TRBJ2-7; clone_size: few; cdr3_length: 14; cdr3_aa: CASSSGTGTYEQYF; cdr3_nt: TGTGCCAGCAGCTCCGGGACAGGGACCTACGAGCAGTACTTC
d_call: NA; v_call: TRBV13; j_call: TRBJ1-2; clone_size: NA; cdr3_length: 13; cdr3_aa: CASTPTQGAVYTF; cdr3_nt: TGTGCCAGCACGCCAACCCAGGGTGCGGTCTACACCTTC
d_call: NA; v_call: TRBV7-2; j_call: TRBJ2-7; clone_size: NA; cdr3_length: 14; cdr3_aa: CASSLTGYTYEQYF; cdr3_nt: TGTGCCAGCAGCTTAACAGGATATACCTACGAGCAGTACTTC
d_call: TRBD1; v_call: TRBV27; j_call: TRBJ1-4; clone_size: NA; cdr3_length: 16; cdr3_aa: CASSPARTGTNEKLFF; cdr3_nt: TGTGCCAGCAGTCCGGCCCGGACAGGGACTAATGAAAAACTGTTTTTT
d_call: TRBD2; v_call: TRBV5-1; j_call: TRBJ2-1; clone_size: few; cdr3_length: 16; cdr3_aa: CASSGSGTLHYNEQFF; cdr3_nt: TGCGCCAGCAGCGGTAGCGGGACACTACACTACAATGAGCAGTTCTTC
d_call: NA; v_call: TRBV7-6; j_call: TRBJ2-5; clone_size: few; cdr3_length: 14; cdr3_aa: CASSRKGVPETQYF; cdr3_nt: TGTGCCAGCAGCAGAAAGGGAGTACCGGAGACCCAGTACTTC
d_call: NA; v_call: TRBV20-1; j_call: TRBJ2-3; clone_size: NA; cdr3_length: 11; cdr3_aa: CSASWRDTQYF; cdr3_nt: TGCAGTGCTAGTTGGAGGGATACGCAGTATTTT
d_call: NA; v_call: TRBV29-1; j_call: TRBJ1-4; clone_size: NA; cdr3_length: 14; cdr3_aa: CSLQAGSVDEKLFF; cdr3_nt: TGCAGTCTCCAGGCGGGATCGGTTGATGAAAAACTGTTTTTT
d_call: NA; v_call: TRBV30; j_call: TRBJ1-1; clone_size: NA; cdr3_length: 11; cdr3_aa: CAWNEATEAFF; cdr3_nt: TGTGCCTGGAACGAAGCGACTGAAGCTTTCTTT
d_call: NA; v_call: TRBV21-1; j_call: TRBJ2-6; clone_size: NA; cdr3_length: 16; cdr3_aa: CASSKDAAPGANVLTF; cdr3_nt: TGTGCCAGCAGCAAAGATGCGGCCCCTGGGGCCAACGTCCTGACTTTC